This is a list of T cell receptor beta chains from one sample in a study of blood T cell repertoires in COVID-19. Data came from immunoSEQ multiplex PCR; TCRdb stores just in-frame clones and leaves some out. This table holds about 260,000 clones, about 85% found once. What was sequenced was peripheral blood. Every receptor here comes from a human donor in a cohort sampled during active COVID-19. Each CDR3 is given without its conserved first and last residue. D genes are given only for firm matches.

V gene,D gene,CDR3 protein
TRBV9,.,ASSLHSGANVLT
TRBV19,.,ASSIPNTGELF
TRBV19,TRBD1,ASRNRGILGYT
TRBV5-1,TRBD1,ASSLGQGNYGYT
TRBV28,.,ASSLGPGTRH
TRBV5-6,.,ASSLTSSPLH
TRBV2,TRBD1,ASRRDRVKEKLF
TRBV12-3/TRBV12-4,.,ASSLGGLTIY
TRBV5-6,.,ASSLQGRVWETQY
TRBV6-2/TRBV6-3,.,ASSDTGKYGYT
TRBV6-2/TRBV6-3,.,ASSYSPADRSNEQY
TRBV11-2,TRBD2,AVHSGKAGELF
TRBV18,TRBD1,ASSYDQGAYTEAF
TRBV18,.,ASSDRTNEKLF
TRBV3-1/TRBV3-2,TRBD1,ASSRGTATDTQY
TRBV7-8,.,ASSLYADTEAF
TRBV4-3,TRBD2,ASSQIAGGGNIQY
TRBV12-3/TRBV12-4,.,ASSFGAEQF
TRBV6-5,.,ASSSRGGQPQH
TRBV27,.,ASSLAVGWADTQY
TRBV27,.,ASSLEGSSPLH
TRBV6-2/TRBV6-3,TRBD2,ASSLGLAALEQF
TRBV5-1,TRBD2,ASSFSSGYTDTQY
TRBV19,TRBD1,ASSLPGQGPYEQY
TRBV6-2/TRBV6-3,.,ASSFLAPRGTDTQY
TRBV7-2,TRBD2,ASSLRGSRAGATDTQY
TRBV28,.,ASSLHPEGYT
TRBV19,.,ASSTGSLGEKLF
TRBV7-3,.,ASSLTGTGGSLNEQF
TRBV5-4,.,ASSSRWGVGANVLT
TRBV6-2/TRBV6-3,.,ASSPEVHNSPLH
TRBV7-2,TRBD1,ASSYNRGSPYNEQF
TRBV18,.,ASSRDRTPQNIQY
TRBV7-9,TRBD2,ASSPASGSIYEQF
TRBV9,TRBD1,ASSASPGGFPNEQF
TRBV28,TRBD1,ASKQGDIEGYT
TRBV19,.,ASSNPGDVNIQY
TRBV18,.,ASSPPSRTSSEQY
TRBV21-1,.,ASRSQGVPYNEQF
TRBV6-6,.,ASSSRERTGQY
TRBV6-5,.,ASSSTGRTNEKLF
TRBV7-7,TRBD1,ASSSGTGGSGNTIY
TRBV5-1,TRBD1,ASSPTGYNEKLF
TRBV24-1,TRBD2,ATAPAGANTDTQY
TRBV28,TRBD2,ASSSYGTSGSYNEQF
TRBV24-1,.,ATSDGGDSQSTDTQY
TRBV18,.,ASSPASSNEQF
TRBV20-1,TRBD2,SALAGVTQY
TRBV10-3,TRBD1,AMRQGINTEAF
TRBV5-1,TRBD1,ASRDPGQGSYEQY
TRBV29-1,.,SGLWGNYGYT
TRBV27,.,ASSGGSSGEQF
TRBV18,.,ASSPLDRVSTDTQY